These 13 T cell receptor beta chains came from one sample sequenced in a study of blood T cell repertoires in COVID-19. The repertoire was sequenced with immunoSEQ multiplex PCR; TCRdb's copy has only in-frame clones and lacks some. The table lists some 400,000 clones, 90% of them singletons, with roughly 6.8% in the top ten. Material: peripheral blood. These TCRs come from a man aged 18 to 35 with active or convalescent COVID-19.

CDR3 DNA: TGTGCCTGGAGCAGGACAGTTATGAACTACGAGCAGTACTTC. It specifies CAWSRTVMNYEQYF. This chain uses TRBV30 with TRBJ2-7, with D possibly TRBD1 on 6 matching bases. V shed 3 bases and J shed 3 bases, with 15 bases lying between them. This CDR3 comprises 14 residues. The V gene's germline CDR1 is GTSNPN and CDR2 SVGIG (reference sequence).

This clone was picked up a small number of times. The chain uses TRBV7-2 and TRBJ1-2, with a weak D call TRBD1 (6 bases). The germline V and J ends were trimmed by 4 bases and 8 bases, with 17 bases remaining between them. This CDR3 region has 14 residues. The germline V gene has CDR1 SGHTA and CDR2 FQGNSA. CDR3 in amino acids: CASSSTQGPVGYTF. For the CDR3, the DNA is TGTGCCAGCAGCTCAACACAGGGCCCCGTGGGCTACACCTTC.

This clone was observed a single time. V and J are TRBV30 and TRBJ1-2; TRBD1 agrees at 8 bases. CDR1 GTSNPN and CDR2 SVGIG come from the germline V gene (reference sequence). V trimming: 1 base; J trimming: 4 bases; junction bases outside the gene matches: 5. This CDR3 comprises 14 residues. CDR3 in DNA: TGTGCCTGGAGTGGCAGGGGGCAGTTCTATGGCTACACCTTC. It specifies CAWSGRGQFYGYTF. Variable domain in full (rest from reference TRBV30 and TRBJ1-2): SQTIHQWPATLVQPVGSPLSLECTVEGTSNPNLYWYRQAAGRGLQLLFYSVGIGQISSEVPQNLSASRPQDRQFILSSKKLLLSDSGFYLCAWSGRGQFYGYTFGSGTRLTVV.

In DNA, the CDR3 is TGTGCCAGCAGCGCATTGGAGGGACTTACGGGAAACACCATATATTTT. It yields the protein CASSALEGLTGNTIYF. The chain is built from TRBV9 and TRBJ1-3, with D perhaps TRBD1 (5 bases). Germline V CDR1 and CDR2: SGDLS, YYNGEE. The CDR3 length is 16 residues. The ends were cut back, 3 bases at V and 4 bases at J, with 17 bases in the middle.

This clone was seen a single time. The V and J genes are TRBV7-6 and TRBJ1-1; 9 bases align to TRBD1. J lost 4 bases, V lost 5 bases, and 14 bases had no gene match. The CDR3 is 17 residues long. The germline CDR1 and CDR2 sequences are SGHVS and FNYEAQ. The CDR3 DNA is TGTGCCAGCAGCCCCCGCGCCCGCACAGGGGGCAGCACTGAAGCTTTCTTT. Its protein product is CASSPRARTGGSTEAFF.

V gene TRBV7-3 combines with J gene TRBJ2-1; possible D gene TRBD2, 6 bases. Germline V gene lookup returns CDR1 SGHTA and CDR2 FQGTGA. This CDR3 contains 13 residues. Trimming shortened V by 1 base and J by 6 bases, and 7 bases separated the two germline ends. As DNA, the CDR3 is TGTGCCAGCAGCTTAATTAGCGGCAATGAGCAGTTCTTC. It codes for CASSLISGNEQFF.

This clone was recorded once. The chain uses TRBV7-6 and TRBJ1-3; D gene uncertain. The CDR3 loop spans 15 amino acids. Trimming cost V 1 base and J 1 base, with 8 bases left between them. Germline-derived CDR1 and CDR2 are SGHVS and FNYEAQ. The DNA for the CDR3 is TGTGCCAGCAGCTTAGATGGGCTATCTGGAAACACCATATATTTT. Its protein product is CASSLDGLSGNTIYF.

The chain joins TRBV27 to TRBJ2-1, with D unresolved. Germline loops: CDR1 MNHEY, CDR2 SMNVEV (reference sequence). The length of the CDR3 is 10 residues. V lost 8 bases to trimming and J lost 14 bases, with 13 bases between them. CDR3 region: CASRRGLEFF. CDR3 nucleotide sequence: TGTGCCAGCCGGAGAGGCTTAGAGTTCTTC.

This chain joins TRBV27 and TRBJ2-5; D gene unclear. V was pared by 3 bases and J by 2 bases, with 13 bases between. CDR1 MNHEY and CDR2 SMNVEV come from the germline V gene (reference sequence). This CDR3 has 15 amino acids. The CDR3 loop is CASSFSWRPQETQYF. CDR3 bases: TGTGCCAGCAGTTTCAGCTGGCGGCCTCAAGAGACCCAGTACTTC.

The V and J genes are TRBV5-8 and TRBJ1-1, with 7 bases fitting TRBD1. Unmatched junction bases numbered 5, after V lost 0 bases and J lost 0 bases. The CDR3 is made up of 16 amino acids. Germline V lookup: CDR1 SGHTS, CDR2 YDEGEE. CDR3 sequence reads: CASSLGGDRMNTEAFF. The CDR3 DNA reads TGTGCCAGCAGCTTGGGGGGGGACAGAATGAACACTGAAGCTTTCTTT.

The gene calls are TRBV7-8 and TRBJ2-7; TRBD2 aligns across 7 bases. The CDR3 runs to 15 residues. J lost 3 bases, V lost 1 base, and 6 bases had no gene match. Germline assignment: CDR1 SGHVS and CDR2 FQNEAQ. The CDR3 region is CASSLGSGESYEQYF. In DNA, the CDR3 is TGTGCCAGCAGCTTAGGGAGCGGGGAAAGCTACGAGCAGTACTTC.

The J gene is TRBJ2-1, the V gene TRBV15, with a possible D match to TRBD2 (5 bases). CDR3 length: 15 residues. Germline CDR1 is LNHNV and CDR2 is YYDKDF (reference sequence). V was cut by 5 bases and J by 6 bases, with 17 bases left in between. The DNA of the CDR3 is TGTGCCACCAGCGCTACGAGGGATTCCCTCAATGAGCAGTTCTTC. The encoded protein is CATSATRDSLNEQFF.

This clone was detected once. The DNA of the CDR3 is TGTGCCAGCGGGCATAGCAATCAGCCCCAGCATTTT. As protein: CASGHSNQPQHF. This sequence joins TRBV7-9 and TRBJ1-5; D gene unclear. CDR3 length equals 12 residues. Germline V gene sequence: CDR1 SEHNR, CDR2 FQNEAQ (reference sequence). The V end was cut by 8 bases, the J end by 0 bases, with 5 bases between.